In this sample, the clone carrying this TCR beta chain turned up a few times. Antigen: not known. Unique molecular identifiers were used in preparing the TCRbeta library. TCRdb independently ran MiXCR on the PCR reads; one entry per CDR3 protein. This table holds approximately 500,000 distinct CDR3 sequences, 25% to 30% found once. The CDR3 extends over 16 amino acids. V trimming: 0 bases; J trimming: 4 bases; junction bases outside the gene matches: 7. Germline V gene sequence: CDR1 LNHNV, CDR2 YYDKDF (reference sequence). This record comes from a study of T-cell reconstitution after alpha-beta-depleted transplantation in children. Study findings and constraints: Several hundred rapidly expanded clones from non-depleted graft cells reportedly supplied alpha-beta T cells about two months post-transplant.

This receptor was identified in a boy in the first two years of life with Wiskott-Aldrich syndrome, due to receive a stem cell transplant. The genes are TRBV15 and TRBJ2-7, with TRBD2 matching 9 bases. The sample consisted of PBMCs, taken before TCRalphabeta/CD19-depleted stem cell transplant. In DNA form, the CDR3 reads TGTGCCACCAGCAGAGAGCGACCGGGACTAGCATACGAGCAGTACTTC. Translated, it gives CATSRERPGLAYEQYF. Variable domain in full (rest from reference TRBV15 and TRBJ2-7): DAMVIQNPRYQVTQFGKPVTLSCSQTLNHNVMYWYQQKSSQAPKLLFHYYDKDFNNEADTPDNFQSRRPNTSFCFLDIRSPGLGDTAMYLCATSRERPGLAYEQYFGPGTRLTVT.